Following are 25 T cell receptor beta chains from one sample sequenced in a study of CD8+CD57+ T cells in acquired aplastic anemia. Genomic DNA was employed as the template in profiling TCR beta VDJ and CDR3. TCRdb re-derived calls from the reads in MiXCR, one entry per CDR3 protein. Here the sample spans nearly 60,000 distinct CDR3 sequences, roughly three fifths being singletons. The patients chosen for sequencing had shown expansion of CD8+CD57+ cells (detected by flow cytometry). Sequenced input: sorted CD4+, CD8+, or CD8+CD57+ T cells (not recorded which) from PBMCs. These receptors all come from a human donor with aplastic anemia.

This clonotype was recorded a few times. This chain connects TRBV20-1 to TRBJ2-7; tentatively, D is TRBD2 (6 bases). This CDR3 has 12 residues. Germline CDR1 DFQATT, CDR2 SNEGSKA (reference sequence). V lost 0 bases, J lost 5 bases, and 8 bases lay in between. Written as DNA, the CDR3 is TGCAGTGCTAGAGACAGGGAGGACGAGCAGTACTTC. It specifies CSARDREDEQYF.

The chain has TRBV19 and TRBJ2-1; D gene unclear. In germline, CDR1 is LNHDA, CDR2 SQIVND (reference sequence). The CDR3 runs to 11 residues. With 5 bases removed from V and 5 bases from J, the gap between germline ends came to 4 bases. CDR3 loop: CASSGHNEQFF. The CDR3 region has the DNA TGTGCCAGTAGTGGCCACAATGAGCAGTTCTTC.

Only one count was recorded for this clonotype. This chain uses TRBV15 with TRBJ1-5; 7 nucleotides line up with TRBD1. The V and J ends lost 3 bases and 7 bases, in that order; junction bases with no gene match: 9. CDR1 and CDR2 from the germline V gene are LNHNV and YYDKDF (reference sequence). This CDR3 region has 15 residues. CDR3 loop: CATSRGGGEGQPQHF. The DNA of the CDR3 is TGTGCCACCAGCAGGGGAGGGGGCGAGGGACAGCCCCAGCATTTT.

The chain links TRBV25-1 to TRBJ1-6, with D possibly matching TRBD1 (6 bases). This CDR3 is built from 13 residues. The V end lost 3 bases, the J end lost 9 bases, and 9 bases lay between the germline ends. From germline, CDR1 is MGHDK and CDR2 SYGVNS. The CDR3: CASSDRDTSPLHF. DNA of the CDR3: TGTGCCAGCAGTGACCGGGACACTTCACCCCTCCACTTT.

The chain joins TRBV29-1 to TRBJ1-2; D remains ambiguous. V was shortened by 8 bases and J by 6 bases, with 19 bases between the two germline ends. The CDR3 extends over 13 amino acids. The germline CDR1 and CDR2 sequences are SQVTM and ANQGSEA. The CDR3 DNA follows: TGCAGCACTGAAGAAAGTTTCGAGGATGGCTACACCTTC. Residues: CSTEESFEDGYTF.

This chain links TRBV9 with TRBJ1-6; possible D gene TRBD1, 5 bases. Trimming removed 0 bases at V and 9 bases at J, with 7 bases between. CDR3 length: 13 amino acids. CDR1 and CDR2 from the germline V gene are SGDLS and YYNGEE. The CDR3 loop is CASSVDQGSPLHF. As DNA, the CDR3 is TGTGCCAGCAGCGTAGACCAGGGTTCACCCCTCCACTTT.

There are many counts of this clonotype. The chain uses TRBV7-2 and TRBJ2-3, with 11 positions matching TRBD2. CDR3 length: 17 amino acids. V lost 3 bases, J lost 3 bases, and 8 bases stayed unmatched. Germline V gives CDR1 SGHTA, CDR2 FQGNSA. The CDR3 nucleotides are TGTGCCAGCAGCTTTCCTTCTAGCGGGGGGTGGACAGATACGCAGTATTTT. It is translated as CASSFPSSGGWTDTQYF.

This sequence joins TRBV10-3 and TRBJ2-3; 8 nucleotides agree with TRBD1. Trimming cost V 6 bases and J 1 base; bases outside gene matches: 0. CDR1 is ENHRY, CDR2 SYGVKD, per germline. This CDR3 has 13 amino acids. Here the CDR3 DNA reads TGTGCCATCAGGGGACAGGGCACAGATACGCAGTATTTT. It yields the protein CAIRGQGTDTQYF.

The chain joins TRBV19 to TRBJ1-6; D possibly corresponds to TRBD1 (5 bases). Trimming removed 6 bases from V and 9 bases from J, with 18 bases in between. Per the germline V gene, CDR1 is LNHDA and CDR2 is SQIVND (reference sequence). The CDR3 runs to 15 residues. The DNA of the CDR3 is TGTGCCAGTAGACCTCCAGGCAGGGTGAGTTCACCCCTCCACTTT. This sequence encodes CASRPPGRVSSPLHF. Together with reference TRBV19 and TRBJ1-6, the CDR3 gives the full variable domain: DGGITQSPKYLFRKEGQNVTLSCEQNLNHDAMYWYRQDPGQGLRLIYYSQIVNDFQKGDIAEGYSVSREKKESFPLTVTSAQKNPTAFYLCASRPPGRVSSPLHFGNGTRLTVT.

The chain carries TRBV19 and TRBJ1-6, with 8 bases matching TRBD1. The CDR3 loop spans 15 amino acids. With 3 bases clipped from V and 8 bases from J, the junction kept 6 bases outside the gene matches. CDR1 LNHDA and CDR2 SQIVND come from the germline V gene (reference sequence). The CDR3 loop reads CASSIRGTGDSPLHF. CDR3 bases: TGTGCCAGTAGTATTAGAGGGACAGGAGATTCACCCCTCCACTTT.

The chain uses TRBV25-1 and TRBJ1-4; a possible D gene is TRBD1 (5 bases). Deletions cut 5 bases from V and 7 bases from J, with 17 bases between. CDR1 is MGHDK and CDR2 is SYGVNS in the germline V gene. CDR3 length: 15 amino acids. The CDR3 region is CASSTPGTTSEKLFF. The CDR3 DNA reads as TGTGCCAGCAGTACTCCGGGGACCACGAGTGAAAAACTGTTTTTT.

This clonotype has ten or more counts. The genes are TRBV12-3 or TRBV12-4 and TRBJ1-2, with unresolved D. Trimming removed 5 bases from V and 1 base from J, with 14 bases in between. The CDR3 is 15 amino acids. The CDR3 DNA reads TGTGCCAGCAGTCTCCAGGTTGGGCATAACTATGGCTACACCTTC. It specifies CASSLQVGHNYGYTF.

CDR3 DNA sequence: TGCGCCAGCAGTGAGGGAGGCCACGGTCTAGTTAATGAGCAGTTCTTC. Residues: CASSEGGHGLVNEQFF. The rearrangement joins TRBV10-2 to TRBJ2-1; D perhaps matches TRBD2 (5 bases). In germline, CDR1 is WSHSY, CDR2 SAAADI. Trimming took off 2 bases at V and 7 bases at J, with 18 bases between the two ends. CDR3 length: 16 residues.

At least ten counts were recorded for this clonotype. The chain carries TRBV7-9 and TRBJ2-1, with 7 bases that match TRBD2. The CDR3 is 14 amino acids. Germline V CDR1 and CDR2: SEHNR, FQNEAQ (reference sequence). J gave up 4 bases and V 4 bases, and 4 bases lay outside the gene matches. CDR3 sequence (DNA): TGTGCCAGCAGCTCCCCGGGGGGATACAATGAGCAGTTCTTC. This codes for CASSSPGGYNEQFF.

This chain links TRBV5-4 with TRBJ2-3, with unresolved D. The V and J ends lost 0 bases and 6 bases respectively, with 5 bases between them. The CDR3 runs 12 residues. The germline V gene encodes CDR1 SGHNT and CDR2 YYREEE (reference sequence). The CDR3 nucleotides read TGTGCCAGCAGCTTGGAGGAGGATACGCAGTATTTT. This sequence encodes CASSLEEDTQYF.

CDR3 coding DNA: TGTGCCAGCAGCCAAACACGTAGCGGGGGGGACAATGAGCAGTTCTTC. Residues: CASSQTRSGGDNEQFF. The chain recombines TRBV4-2 with TRBJ2-1; TRBD2 matches at 11 bases. The CDR3 extends over 16 amino acids. Germline V CDR1 and CDR2: LGHNA, YNFKEQ. V shed 2 bases and J 5 bases; nucleotides not matched to a gene: 5.

This clonotype counts as medium-sized. The chain is built from TRBV10-1 and TRBJ1-2, with D possibly matching TRBD1 (5 bases). CDR1 and CDR2 (germline): WNHNN, SYGVQD (reference sequence). The CDR3 is 15 amino acids. V gave up 1 base and J gave up 3 bases, with 12 bases separating them. As DNA, the CDR3 is TGCGCCAGCAGTGAGTTAAGGGGAAGGGACTATGGCTACACCTTC. The encoded protein is CASSELRGRDYGYTF.

The chain joins TRBV9 to TRBJ1-5; weak D call: TRBD1 (6 bases). In germline, CDR1 is SGDLS, CDR2 YYNGEE. This CDR3 has 13 residues. Trimming stripped 4 bases from V and 5 bases from J, with 10 bases between. CDR3 nucleotides: TGTGCCAGCAGCACGGGGGGCTATCAGCCCCAGCATTTT. Protein product: CASSTGGYQPQHF.

This clonotype was seen a few times. V is TRBV25-1 and J is TRBJ2-1, with TRBD2 matching 9 bases. V shed 4 bases and J 3 bases; nucleotides not matched to a gene: 19. The CDR3 has 20 amino acids. The germline V gene encodes CDR1 MGHDK and CDR2 SYGVNS. CDR3 sequence (DNA): TGTGCCAGCAGTGGACCAAGAAAGATGTCTAGCGGGACTCTCTACAATGAGCAGTTCTTC. Its protein is CASSGPRKMSSGTLYNEQFF.

This sequence joins TRBV5-1 and TRBJ2-2; 8 nucleotides line up with TRBD2. Unmatched junction bases numbered 8, after V lost 4 bases and J lost 0 bases. CDR3 length: 17 amino acids. CDR1 and CDR2 (germline): SGHRS, YFSETQ. The CDR3 loop reads CASSPTAGLANTGELFF. The CDR3 region has the DNA TGCGCCAGCAGCCCGACGGCGGGACTAGCGAACACCGGGGAGCTGTTTTTT.

This clonotype qualifies as medium-sized (0.01 to 0.1%). The chain recombines TRBV25-1 with TRBJ1-1; the D is unclear. The CDR3 loop spans 12 amino acids. Trimming removed 6 bases at V and 2 bases at J, with 7 bases between. Germline-derived CDR1 and CDR2 are MGHDK and SYGVNS. The CDR3 sequence: CASSPGNTEAFF. CDR3 bases: TGTGCCAGCAGCCCAGGAAACACTGAAGCTTTCTTT.

The V call is TRBV10-3, the J call TRBJ2-5, with D perhaps being TRBD1 or TRBD2 (5 bases each). This CDR3 spans 11 amino acids. Germline V gene sequence: CDR1 ENHRY, CDR2 SYGVKD. V shed 9 bases and J shed 1 base, with 6 bases lying between them. CDR3 coding DNA: TGTGCCATGGGGACCCAAGAGACCCAGTACTTC. It codes for CAMGTQETQYF.

This rearrangement joins TRBV2 to TRBJ1-2; no definite D call. CDR1 and CDR2 from the germline V gene are SNHLY and FYNNEI. Trimming took off 7 bases at V and 5 bases at J, with 11 bases between the two ends. The CDR3 consists of 12 residues. Here the CDR3 reads CASTTAAYGYTF. DNA of the CDR3: TGTGCCAGCACGACGGCAGCTTATGGCTACACCTTC.

In nucleotides, the CDR3 is TGTGCCAGCAGGGGGACCCACACCGGGGAGCTGTTTTTT. It yields the protein CASRGTHTGELFF. The J gene is TRBJ2-2, the V gene TRBV2; TRBD1 or TRBD2 may be the D gene (5 bases each). Germline CDR1 is SNHLY and CDR2 is FYNNEI. V lost 6 bases, J lost 3 bases, and 8 bases lay in between. There are 13 residues in the CDR3.

This chain uses TRBV25-1 with TRBJ1-5; D possibly corresponds to TRBD1 (5 bases). Germline loops: CDR1 MGHDK, CDR2 SYGVNS. Trimming cost V 3 bases and J 4 bases, with 10 bases left between them. The CDR3 is made up of 14 amino acids. The CDR3 nucleotides read TGTGCCAGCAGTGACACAGGACTTAATCAGCCCCAGCATTTT. Encoded protein: CASSDTGLNQPQHF.